This TCR beta chain is drawn from a study of T-cell memory formation after mild COVID-19. The length of the CDR3 is 14 residues. V was pared by 5 bases and J by 6 bases, with 5 bases of the junction left unmatched. Germline-derived CDR1 and CDR2 are SGHTA and FQGNSA. The sample holds a few counts of this clonotype. Its antigen remains unidentified. Constant-segment primers were used for 5'RACE, and the resulting TCR alpha and TCR beta cDNA libraries carried sample barcodes and UMIs. TCRdb independently ran MiXCR on the 5' RACE reads; one entry per CDR3 protein. The data show hundreds of thousands of distinct CDR3 sequences, approximately 15% seen once. Overall study results and limits: Contracting CD4+ clones sat mainly in CM and EM; CD8+ in EMRA.

The sequencing sample was made of PBMCs or a T cell subset sorted from them (not recorded which). The origin of this receptor is an adult woman who had mild COVID-19 (a few samples of this study predate the infection). Cell type and time point are not known. J is TRBJ2-1 and V is TRBV7-2; 9 positions agree with TRBD2. CDR3 amino acids: CASSPSSGVNEQFF. CDR3 nucleotide sequence: TGTGCCAGCAGCCCCTCTAGCGGGGTCAATGAGCAGTTCTTC.